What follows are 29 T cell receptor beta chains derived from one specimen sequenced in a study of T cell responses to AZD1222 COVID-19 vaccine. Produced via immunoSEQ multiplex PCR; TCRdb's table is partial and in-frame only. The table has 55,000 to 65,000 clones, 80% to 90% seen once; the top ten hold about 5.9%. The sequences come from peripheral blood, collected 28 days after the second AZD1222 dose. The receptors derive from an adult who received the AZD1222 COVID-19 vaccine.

For the CDR3, the DNA is TGTGCCAGCAGTTACGGGGGCAAGTCTGGCTACACCTTC. It codes for CASSYGGKSGYTF. The V gene is TRBV6-5, the J gene TRBJ1-2, with a weak D call TRBD1 (6 bases). Germline lookup yields CDR1 MNHEY and CDR2 SVGAGI. This CDR3 is 13 amino acids long. V was trimmed by 2 bases and J by 7 bases, leaving 11 bases between them.

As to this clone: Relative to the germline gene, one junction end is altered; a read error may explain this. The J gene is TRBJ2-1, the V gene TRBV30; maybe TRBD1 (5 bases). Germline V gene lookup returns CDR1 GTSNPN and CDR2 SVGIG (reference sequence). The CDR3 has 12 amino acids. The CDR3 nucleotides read TGTGCCTGGAGTAAGGGGCTCCATTACCCCATCTTC. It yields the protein CAWSKGLHYPIF.

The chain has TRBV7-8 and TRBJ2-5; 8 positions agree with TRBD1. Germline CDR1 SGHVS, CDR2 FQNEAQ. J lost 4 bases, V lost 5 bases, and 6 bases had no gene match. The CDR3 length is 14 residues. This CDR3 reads CASSVDRGRETQYF. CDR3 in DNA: TGTGCCAGCAGCGTCGACAGGGGTCGAGAGACCCAGTACTTC.

The CDR3 sequence is CATSDLKVETGRTDTQYF. The CDR3 DNA follows: TGTGCCACCAGTGATTTAAAGGTCGAGACAGGGCGCACAGATACGCAGTATTTT. The rearrangement uses TRBV24-1 and TRBJ2-3; 7 bases fit TRBD1. Germline loops: CDR1 KGHDR, CDR2 SFDVKD. The CDR3 length is 18 residues. V was pared by 1 base and J by 1 base, with 10 bases of the junction left unmatched.

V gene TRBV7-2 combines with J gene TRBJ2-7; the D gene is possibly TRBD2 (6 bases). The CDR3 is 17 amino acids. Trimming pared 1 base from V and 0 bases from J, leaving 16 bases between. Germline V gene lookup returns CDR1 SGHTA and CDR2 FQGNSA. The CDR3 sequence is CASSLGLAGRLSYEQYF. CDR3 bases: TGTGCCAGCAGCTTAGGTCTCGCGGGGCGTCTCTCCTACGAGCAGTACTTC.

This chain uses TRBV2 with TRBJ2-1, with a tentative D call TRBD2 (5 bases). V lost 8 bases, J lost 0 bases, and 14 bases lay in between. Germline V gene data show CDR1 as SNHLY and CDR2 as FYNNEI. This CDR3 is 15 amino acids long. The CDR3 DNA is TGTGCCAGCGGTAAACAGCGGAGCTCCTACAATGAGCAGTTCTTC. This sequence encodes CASGKQRSSYNEQFF.

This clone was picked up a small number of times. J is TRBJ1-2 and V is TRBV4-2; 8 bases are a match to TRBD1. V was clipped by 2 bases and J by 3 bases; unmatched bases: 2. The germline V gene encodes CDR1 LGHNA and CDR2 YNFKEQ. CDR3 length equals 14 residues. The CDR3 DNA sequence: TGTGCCAGCAGCCAATCGACAGGGGACTATGGCTACACCTTC. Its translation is CASSQSTGDYGYTF.

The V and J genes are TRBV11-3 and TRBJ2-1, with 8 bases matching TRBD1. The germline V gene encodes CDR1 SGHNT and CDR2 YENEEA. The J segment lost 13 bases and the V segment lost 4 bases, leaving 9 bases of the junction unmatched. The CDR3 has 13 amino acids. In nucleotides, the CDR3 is TGTGCCAGCAGCTCATGGGACAGGCGATCCCAGTTCTTC. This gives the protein CASSSWDRRSQFF.

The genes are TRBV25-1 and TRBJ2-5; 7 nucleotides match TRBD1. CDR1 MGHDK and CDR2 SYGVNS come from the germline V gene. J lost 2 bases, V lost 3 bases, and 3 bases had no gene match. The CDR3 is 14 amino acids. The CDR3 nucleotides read TGTGCCAGCAGTGATGGACAGGCACAAGAGACCCAGTACTTC. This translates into CASSDGQAQETQYF.

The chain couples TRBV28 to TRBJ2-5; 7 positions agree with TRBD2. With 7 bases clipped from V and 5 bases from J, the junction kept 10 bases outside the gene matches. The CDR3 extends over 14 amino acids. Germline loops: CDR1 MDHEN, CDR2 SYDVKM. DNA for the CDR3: TGTGCCAGCACCAGTGCGGGGGTAGCGGAGACCCAGTACTTC. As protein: CASTSAGVAETQYF.

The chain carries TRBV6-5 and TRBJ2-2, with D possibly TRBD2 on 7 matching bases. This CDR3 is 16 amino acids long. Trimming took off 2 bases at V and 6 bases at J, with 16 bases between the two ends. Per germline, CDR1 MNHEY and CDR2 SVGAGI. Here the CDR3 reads CASSYPQVGGPGELFF. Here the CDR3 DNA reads TGTGCCAGCAGTTACCCCCAGGTGGGGGGGCCCGGGGAGCTGTTTTTT.

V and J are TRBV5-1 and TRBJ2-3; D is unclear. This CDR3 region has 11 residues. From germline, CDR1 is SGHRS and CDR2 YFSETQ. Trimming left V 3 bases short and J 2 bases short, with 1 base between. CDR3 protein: CASSSTDTQYF. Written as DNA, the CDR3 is TGCGCCAGCAGCTCCACAGATACGCAGTATTTT.

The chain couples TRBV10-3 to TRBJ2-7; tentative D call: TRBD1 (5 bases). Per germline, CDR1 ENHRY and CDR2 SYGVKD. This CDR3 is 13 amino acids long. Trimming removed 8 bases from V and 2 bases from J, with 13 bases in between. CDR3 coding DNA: TGTGCCATCGTTTCAGGGCCTCCCTACGAGCAGTACTTC. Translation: CAIVSGPPYEQYF.

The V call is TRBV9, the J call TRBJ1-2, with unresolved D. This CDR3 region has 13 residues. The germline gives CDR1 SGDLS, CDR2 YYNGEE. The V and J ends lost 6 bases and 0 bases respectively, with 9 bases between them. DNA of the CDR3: TGTGCCAGCACCACGGGAGCTAACTATGGCTACACCTTC. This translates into CASTTGANYGYTF.

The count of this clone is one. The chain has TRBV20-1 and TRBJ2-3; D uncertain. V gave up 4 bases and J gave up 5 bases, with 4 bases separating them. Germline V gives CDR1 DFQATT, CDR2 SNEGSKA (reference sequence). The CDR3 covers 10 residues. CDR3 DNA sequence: TGCAGTGCTACGGGAGATACGCAGTATTTT. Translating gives CSATGDTQYF.

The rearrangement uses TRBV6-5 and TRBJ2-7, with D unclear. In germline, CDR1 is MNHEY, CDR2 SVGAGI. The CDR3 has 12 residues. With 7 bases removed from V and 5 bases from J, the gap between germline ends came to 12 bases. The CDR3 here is CASTNLGNEQYF. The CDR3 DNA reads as TGTGCCAGCACCAACTTAGGGAACGAGCAGTACTTC.

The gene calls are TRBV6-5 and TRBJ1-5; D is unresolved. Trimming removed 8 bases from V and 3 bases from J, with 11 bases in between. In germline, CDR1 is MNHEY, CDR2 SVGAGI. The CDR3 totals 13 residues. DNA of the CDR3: TGTGCCAGCTCCCTTAGTGCCAATCAGCCCCAGCATTTT. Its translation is CASSLSANQPQHF.

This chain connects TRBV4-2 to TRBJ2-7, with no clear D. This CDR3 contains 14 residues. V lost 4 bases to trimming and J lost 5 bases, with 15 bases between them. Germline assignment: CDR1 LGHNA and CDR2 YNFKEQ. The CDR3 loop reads CASSLPNSRHEQYF. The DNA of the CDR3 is TGTGCCAGCAGCCTTCCAAACTCCCGCCACGAGCAGTACTTC.

CDR3 sequence (DNA): TGTGCCAGCTCAGGGTCCACCGGGGTGGAGGGAACTTACGAGCAGTACTTC. This translates into CASSGSTGVEGTYEQYF. The chain links TRBV18 to TRBJ2-7, with D possibly matching TRBD2 (6 bases). Germline V CDR1 and CDR2: KGHSH, LQKENI. The CDR3 has 17 residues. Trimming left V 5 bases short and J 4 bases short, with 24 bases between.

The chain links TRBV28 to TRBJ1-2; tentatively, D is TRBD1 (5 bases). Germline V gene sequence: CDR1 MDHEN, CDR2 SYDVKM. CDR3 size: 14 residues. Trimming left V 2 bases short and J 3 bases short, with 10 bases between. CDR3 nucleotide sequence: TGTGCCAGCAGTTTAGGCAGGGTGGACTATGGCTACACCTTC. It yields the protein CASSLGRVDYGYTF.

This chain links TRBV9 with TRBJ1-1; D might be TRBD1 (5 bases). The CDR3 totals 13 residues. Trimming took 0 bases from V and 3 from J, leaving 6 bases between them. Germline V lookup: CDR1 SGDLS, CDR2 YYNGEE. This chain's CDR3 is CASSVGRDTEAFF. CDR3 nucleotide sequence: TGTGCCAGCAGCGTAGGCAGGGACACTGAAGCTTTCTTT.

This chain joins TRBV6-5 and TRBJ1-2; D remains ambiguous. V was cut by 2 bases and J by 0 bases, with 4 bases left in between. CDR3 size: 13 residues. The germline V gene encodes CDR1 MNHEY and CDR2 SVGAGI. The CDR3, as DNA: TGTGCCAGCAGTTACCTATCTAACTATGGCTACACCTTC. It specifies CASSYLSNYGYTF.

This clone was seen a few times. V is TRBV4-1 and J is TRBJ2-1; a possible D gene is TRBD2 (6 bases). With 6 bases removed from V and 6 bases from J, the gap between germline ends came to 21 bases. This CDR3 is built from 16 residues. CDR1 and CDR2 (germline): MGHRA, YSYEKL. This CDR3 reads CASSLVGGGGSNEQFF. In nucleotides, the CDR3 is TGCGCCAGCAGTCTAGTGGGTGGCGGAGGGAGCAATGAGCAGTTCTTC.

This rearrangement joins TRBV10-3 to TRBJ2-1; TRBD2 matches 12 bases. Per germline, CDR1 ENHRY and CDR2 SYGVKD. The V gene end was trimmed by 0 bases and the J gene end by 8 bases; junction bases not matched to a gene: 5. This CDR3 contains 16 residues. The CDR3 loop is CAISESPSGRADEQFF. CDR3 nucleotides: TGTGCCATCAGTGAGTCGCCTAGCGGGAGGGCGGATGAGCAGTTCTTC.

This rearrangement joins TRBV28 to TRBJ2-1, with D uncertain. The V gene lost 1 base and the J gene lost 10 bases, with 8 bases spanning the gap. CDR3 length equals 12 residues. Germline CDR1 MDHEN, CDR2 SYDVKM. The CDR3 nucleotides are TGTGCCAGCAGTTTATTAATAGGGGAGCAGTTCTTC. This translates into CASSLLIGEQFF.

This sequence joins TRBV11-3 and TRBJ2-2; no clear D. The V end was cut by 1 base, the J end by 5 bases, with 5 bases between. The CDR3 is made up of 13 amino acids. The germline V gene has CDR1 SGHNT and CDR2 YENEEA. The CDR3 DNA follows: TGTGCCAGCAGCTTAGCAGGTACCGGGGAGCTGTTTTTT. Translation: CASSLAGTGELFF.

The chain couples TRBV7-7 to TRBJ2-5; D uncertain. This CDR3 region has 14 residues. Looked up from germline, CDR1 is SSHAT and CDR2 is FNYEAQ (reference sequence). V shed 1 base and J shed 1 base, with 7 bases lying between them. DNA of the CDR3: TGTGCCAGCAGCTTAGATAGAGGCCAAGAGACCCAGTACTTC. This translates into CASSLDRGQETQYF.

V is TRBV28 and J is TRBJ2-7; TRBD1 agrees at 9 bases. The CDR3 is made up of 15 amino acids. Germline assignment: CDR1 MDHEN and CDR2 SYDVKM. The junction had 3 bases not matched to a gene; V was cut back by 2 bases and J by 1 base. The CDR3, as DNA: TGTGCCAGCAGTTTAATGGGGACAGGGTCCTACGAGCAGTACTTC. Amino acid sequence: CASSLMGTGSYEQYF.

CDR3 region: CASSPSFLRGSNQPQHF. DNA of the CDR3: TGTGCCAGCAGCCCCAGTTTCCTACGGGGTAGCAATCAGCCCCAGCATTTT. The chain is built from TRBV28 and TRBJ1-5; D not resolved. Trimming cost V 6 bases and J 0 bases, with 18 bases left between them. This CDR3 is built from 17 residues. Germline V lookup: CDR1 MDHEN, CDR2 SYDVKM.